This is a list of T cell receptor beta chains from one sample in a study of OX40 agonist ivuxolimab in advanced cancers. Profiling relied on immunoSEQ multiplex PCR, and the TCRdb table lists in-frame clones only, not all of them. The table lists roughly 53,000 clones, 80% to 85% of them singletons. Sequencing was performed on CD4+ or CD8+ T cells sorted from blood, taken in a trial of the OX40 agonist ivuxolimab. Receptor source: an adult with an advanced solid tumor such as melanoma, head and neck, liver or kidney cancer. The CDR3 runs from the conserved cysteine through the conserved F or W. Fields, in order: J gene, clone size, V gene, D gene, CDR3 DNA, CDR3 protein. D genes are given only for firm matches. Size is stated for part of the rows, as once, few or many counts, or as a class when the clone is expanded.

J gene: TRBJ2-2; clone size: NA; V gene: TRBV6-6; D gene: TRBD2; CDR3 DNA: TGTGCCAGCAGTCCTAGCGGGGGGGCCGCCGGGGAGCTGTTTTTT; CDR3 protein: CASSPSGGAAGELFF
J gene: TRBJ1-5; clone size: NA; V gene: TRBV6-5; D gene: TRBD1; CDR3 DNA: TGTGCCACCAACGAAGGGACAGCTAATCAGCCCCAGCATTTT; CDR3 protein: CATNEGTANQPQHF
J gene: TRBJ2-1; clone size: few; V gene: TRBV19; D gene: TRBD2; CDR3 DNA: TGTGCCAGTAGTATACGGGGGGAATCGGAGCAGTTCTTC; CDR3 protein: CASSIRGESEQFF
J gene: TRBJ2-1; clone size: NA; V gene: TRBV6-8; D gene: TRBD2; CDR3 DNA: TGTGCCAGCAGTTTTCGCACCAAAGCGGGAGGGCCCTGTGAGCAGTTCTTC; CDR3 protein: CASSFRTKAGGPCEQFF
J gene: TRBJ1-2; clone size: NA; V gene: TRBV7-6; D gene: NA; CDR3 DNA: TGTGCCAGCAGCTTAGCTTCCGGGAATGGCTACACCTTC; CDR3 protein: CASSLASGNGYTF
J gene: TRBJ2-7; clone size: NA; V gene: TRBV6-5; D gene: NA; CDR3 DNA: TGTGCCAGCAGTTACTCGAATCGGGGCTACGAGCAGTACTTC; CDR3 protein: CASSYSNRGYEQYF
J gene: TRBJ2-7; clone size: many; V gene: TRBV5-3; D gene: TRBD2; CDR3 DNA: TGTGCCAGAAGCTTGGGGCTAGCGGCCCTAACGGTCTACGAGCAGTACTTC; CDR3 protein: CARSLGLAALTVYEQYF
J gene: TRBJ2-3; clone size: NA; V gene: TRBV11-2; D gene: NA; CDR3 DNA: TGTGCCAGCAGCGCGATCGTTAACACAGATACGCAGTATTTT; CDR3 protein: CASSAIVNTDTQYF
J gene: TRBJ2-7; clone size: NA; V gene: TRBV5-1; D gene: TRBD2; CDR3 DNA: TGCGCCAGCGGACGGACTAGCGGGAGTTACGAGCAGTACTTC; CDR3 protein: CASGRTSGSYEQYF
J gene: TRBJ1-4; clone size: NA; V gene: TRBV19; D gene: NA; CDR3 DNA: TGTGCCAGTAGGCCAGACAGCTACTATAATGAAAAACTGTTTTTT; CDR3 protein: CASRPDSYYNEKLFF
J gene: TRBJ1-1; clone size: once; V gene: TRBV4-2; D gene: NA; CDR3 DNA: TGTGCCAGCAGACGCGGGGCTCAAACTGAAGCTTTCTTT; CDR3 protein: CASRRGAQTEAFF
J gene: TRBJ2-3; clone size: once; V gene: TRBV9; D gene: NA; CDR3 DNA: TGTGCCAGCAGCGTAGACGAGGGAACTAGCACAGATACGCAGTATTTT; CDR3 protein: CASSVDEGTSTDTQYF
J gene: TRBJ2-7; clone size: NA; V gene: TRBV5-1; D gene: NA; CDR3 DNA: TGCGCCAGCAGTTCAATGGGTTACGAGCAGTACTTC; CDR3 protein: CASSSMGYEQYF
J gene: TRBJ2-1; clone size: NA; V gene: TRBV5-6; D gene: TRBD2; CDR3 DNA: TGTGCCAGCAGCACGGGACTAGCGGGAGGATACAATGAGCAGTTCTTC; CDR3 protein: CASSTGLAGGYNEQFF
J gene: TRBJ2-3; clone size: NA; V gene: TRBV30; D gene: NA; CDR3 DNA: TGTGCCTGGAGTATTCAAGATACGCAGTATTTT; CDR3 protein: CAWSIQDTQYF
J gene: TRBJ1-5; clone size: NA; V gene: TRBV10-1; D gene: NA; CDR3 DNA: TGCGCCAGCAGTACTGGTAGCAATCAGCCCCAGCATTTT; CDR3 protein: CASSTGSNQPQHF
J gene: TRBJ1-5; clone size: NA; V gene: TRBV21-1; D gene: NA; CDR3 DNA: TGTGCCAGCAGCTTCCGGACAGAGTACGATAGCAATCAGCCCCAGCATTTT; CDR3 protein: CASSFRTEYDSNQPQHF
J gene: TRBJ2-6; clone size: once; V gene: TRBV27; D gene: NA; CDR3 DNA: TGTGCCAGCAGTTTTTCTGGGGCCAACGTCCTGACTTTC; CDR3 protein: CASSFSGANVLTF
J gene: TRBJ1-6; clone size: NA; V gene: TRBV9; D gene: NA; CDR3 DNA: TGTGCCAGCAGCGTAGCTTTTCAGGGTAATTCACCCCTCCACTTT; CDR3 protein: CASSVAFQGNSPLHF
J gene: TRBJ1-1; clone size: NA; V gene: TRBV2; D gene: TRBD1; CDR3 DNA: TGTGCCAGCAGTGAGGACAGGGTGGGGAGCACTGAAGCTTTCTTT; CDR3 protein: CASSEDRVGSTEAFF
J gene: TRBJ1-5; clone size: NA; V gene: TRBV7-8; D gene: TRBD1; CDR3 DNA: TGTGCCAGCAGCTCTCAGGGGGGGCTTAGCAATCAGCCCCAGCATTTT; CDR3 protein: CASSSQGGLSNQPQHF
J gene: TRBJ2-5; clone size: NA; V gene: TRBV28; D gene: TRBD2; CDR3 DNA: TGTGCCAGCAGTTCCGCTAGCGGGTACCAAGAGACCCAGTACTTC; CDR3 protein: CASSSASGYQETQYF
J gene: TRBJ2-2; clone size: NA; V gene: TRBV6-1; D gene: TRBD2; CDR3 DNA: TGTGCCAGCGGAGCGGGAGCCGGGGAGCTGTTTTTT; CDR3 protein: CASGAGAGELFF
J gene: TRBJ2-1; clone size: NA; V gene: TRBV7-2; D gene: NA; CDR3 DNA: TGTGCCAGCAGCTTAGCGGGAGGCGGCTCCTACAATGAGCAGTTCTTC; CDR3 protein: CASSLAGGGSYNEQFF
J gene: TRBJ2-6; clone size: NA; V gene: TRBV29-1; D gene: NA; CDR3 DNA: TGCAGCGTGGACTCTGGGGCCAACGTCCTGACTTTC; CDR3 protein: CSVDSGANVLTF
J gene: TRBJ1-4; clone size: once; V gene: TRBV4-3; D gene: TRBD1; CDR3 DNA: TGCGCCAGCAGCCAAGAGACAGGGATCGAGGAAAAACTGTTTTTT; CDR3 protein: CASSQETGIEEKLFF
J gene: TRBJ1-3; clone size: NA; V gene: TRBV5-4; D gene: NA; CDR3 DNA: TGTGCCAGCAGTTTGACACCGTCTGGAAACACCATATATTTT; CDR3 protein: CASSLTPSGNTIYF
J gene: TRBJ1-5; clone size: NA; V gene: TRBV10-3; D gene: NA; CDR3 DNA: TGTGCCATCAGTGAGATTGCCAATCAGCCCCAGCATTTT; CDR3 protein: CAISEIANQPQHF
J gene: TRBJ1-1; clone size: NA; V gene: TRBV7-7; D gene: NA; CDR3 DNA: TGTGCCAGCAGCTTAGACCGGACAGCTGAAGCTTTCTTT; CDR3 protein: CASSLDRTAEAFF
J gene: TRBJ1-5; clone size: NA; V gene: TRBV28; D gene: NA; CDR3 DNA: TGTGCCAGCACCTGGGTGTCAGGGGGCAATCAGCCCCAGCATTTT; CDR3 protein: CASTWVSGGNQPQHF
J gene: TRBJ1-4; clone size: NA; V gene: TRBV27; D gene: NA; CDR3 DNA: TGTGCCAGCAGTTTCAATGGACACCCTAATGAAAAACTGTTTTTT; CDR3 protein: CASSFNGHPNEKLFF
J gene: TRBJ2-3; clone size: NA; V gene: TRBV6-1; D gene: NA; CDR3 DNA: TGTGCCAGCAGTGAGGCCCACAGTCCCACAGATACGCAGTATTTT; CDR3 protein: CASSEAHSPTDTQYF
J gene: TRBJ2-5; clone size: NA; V gene: TRBV29-1; D gene: NA; CDR3 DNA: TGCAGCGTTGTCCCTGGACAGTACTTC; CDR3 protein: CSVVPGQYF
J gene: TRBJ1-5; clone size: NA; V gene: TRBV2; D gene: NA; CDR3 DNA: TGTGCCAGCAGGTACCAGGGGCGCGGTCAGCCCCAGCATTTT; CDR3 protein: CASRYQGRGQPQHF
J gene: TRBJ2-5; clone size: once; V gene: TRBV7-9; D gene: NA; CDR3 DNA: TGTGCCAGCAGCTTCAGAGAGACCCAGTACTTC; CDR3 protein: CASSFRETQYF
J gene: TRBJ1-3; clone size: few; V gene: TRBV11-3; D gene: NA; CDR3 DNA: TGTGCCAGCAGCTTGGAGAAACCGGGACCAGGTGGGAGAAACACCATATATTTT; CDR3 protein: CASSLEKPGPGGRNTIYF
J gene: TRBJ2-3; clone size: NA; V gene: TRBV10-3; D gene: NA; CDR3 DNA: TGTGCCATCAGTGAGTCCGAGTTGCGCAGGAGCACAGATACGCAGTATTTT; CDR3 protein: CAISESELRRSTDTQYF
J gene: TRBJ2-2; clone size: NA; V gene: TRBV11-2; D gene: NA; CDR3 DNA: TGTGCCAGCATCCAGAGTAGCGGAGTGAGCACCGGGGAGCTGTTTTTT; CDR3 protein: CASIQSSGVSTGELFF
J gene: TRBJ2-7; clone size: few; V gene: TRBV11-3; D gene: NA; CDR3 DNA: TGTGCCAGCAGCTTTGAACAGGCTTACGAGCAGTACTTC; CDR3 protein: CASSFEQAYEQYF
J gene: TRBJ2-2; clone size: NA; V gene: TRBV27; D gene: NA; CDR3 DNA: TGTGCCAGCAGTTTAAGCGGCACTTGGGTAGGCTCCGGGGAGCTGTTTTTT; CDR3 protein: CASSLSGTWVGSGELFF
J gene: TRBJ2-5; clone size: few; V gene: TRBV25-1; D gene: NA; CDR3 DNA: TGTGCCAGCAGTGAATGGGGTAGAGAAGAGACCCAGTACTTC; CDR3 protein: CASSEWGREETQYF
J gene: TRBJ2-1; clone size: once; V gene: TRBV12-5; D gene: TRBD2; CDR3 DNA: TGTGCTAGTGGTCCAGGGACTAGCGGGATAAATGAGCAGTTCTTC; CDR3 protein: CASGPGTSGINEQFF
J gene: TRBJ2-5; clone size: NA; V gene: TRBV19; D gene: TRBD2; CDR3 DNA: TGTGCCACCAATAGCGGGAGGCGGCTCGAGACCCAGTACTTC; CDR3 protein: CATNSGRRLETQYF
J gene: TRBJ1-2; clone size: NA; V gene: TRBV2; D gene: NA; CDR3 DNA: TGTGCCAGCAGTGAAGCCGGGGGGTACGACTATGGCTACACCTTC; CDR3 protein: CASSEAGGYDYGYTF
J gene: TRBJ2-7; clone size: NA; V gene: TRBV6-6; D gene: TRBD1; CDR3 DNA: TGTGCCAGCAGTTACCCGGGACAGGGTATCGACGAGCAGTACTTC; CDR3 protein: CASSYPGQGIDEQYF
J gene: TRBJ1-5; clone size: NA; V gene: TRBV28; D gene: NA; CDR3 DNA: TGTGCCAGCAGTCAAACAGGGACTGGTAGCAATCAGCCCCAGCATTTT; CDR3 protein: CASSQTGTGSNQPQHF
J gene: TRBJ1-2; clone size: NA; V gene: TRBV7-3; D gene: NA; CDR3 DNA: TGTGCCAGCAGCTCAACAGGAGGCTTTGTAGGAGGCTACACCTTC; CDR3 protein: CASSSTGGFVGGYTF
J gene: TRBJ2-2; clone size: NA; V gene: TRBV27; D gene: NA; CDR3 DNA: TGTGCCAGCAGAACAGGGTTCCTTGGGGTCACCGGGGAGCTGTTTTTT; CDR3 protein: CASRTGFLGVTGELFF
J gene: TRBJ1-4; clone size: NA; V gene: TRBV18; D gene: NA; CDR3 DNA: TGTGCCAGCTCACGAATTGAACAGGGAGCAACTAATGAAAAACTGTTTTTT; CDR3 protein: CASSRIEQGATNEKLFF
J gene: TRBJ2-5; clone size: few; V gene: TRBV11-1; D gene: TRBD2; CDR3 DNA: TGTGCCAGCAGCTTAGCCCCAGCGGGACGGGAGACCCAGTACTTC; CDR3 protein: CASSLAPAGRETQYF
J gene: TRBJ2-2; clone size: once; V gene: TRBV18; D gene: NA; CDR3 DNA: TGTGCCAGCTCACCTACAACGAACACCGGGGAGCTGTTTTTT; CDR3 protein: CASSPTTNTGELFF
J gene: TRBJ2-7; clone size: NA; V gene: TRBV27; D gene: TRBD1; CDR3 DNA: TGTGCCAGCAGTGTAGGGACAGTGACCTACGAGCAGTACTTC; CDR3 protein: CASSVGTVTYEQYF
J gene: TRBJ2-1; clone size: NA; V gene: TRBV6-1; D gene: NA; CDR3 DNA: TGTGCCAGCAGTGCAACCTACAATGAGCAGTTCTTC; CDR3 protein: CASSATYNEQFF
J gene: TRBJ2-6; clone size: once; V gene: TRBV19; D gene: TRBD1; CDR3 DNA: TGTGCCAGTAGTCCAGGACAGGGCGGTGGGGCCAACGTCCTGACTTTC; CDR3 protein: CASSPGQGGGANVLTF
J gene: TRBJ2-1; clone size: once; V gene: TRBV19; D gene: NA; CDR3 DNA: TGTGCCAGTAGTAATCCCGGGTCTGCCTACAATGAGCAGTTCTTC; CDR3 protein: CASSNPGSAYNEQFF